Below, 2 T cell receptor beta chains from the same sample are listed, as sequenced in a study of blood T cell repertoires in COVID-19. Profiled with immunoSEQ multiplex PCR; TCRdb holds only in-frame clones, not every one. This table has 200,000 or so clones, 80% to 85% appearing once. What was sequenced was peripheral blood. All receptors come from a woman aged 30 to 39 with acute or convalescent COVID-19.

This clone was found a few times. The chain combines TRBV5-6 with TRBJ2-5; weak D call: TRBD1 (8 bases). Germline CDR1 is SGHDT and CDR2 is YYEEEE. V was shortened by 3 bases and J by 3 bases, with 15 bases between the two germline ends. This CDR3 contains 15 residues. The CDR3 DNA reads TGTGCCAGCAGCTCGACAGGGGAGGGCAAAGAGACCCAGTACTTC. It yields the protein CASSSTGEGKETQYF.

This clone was seen once. The chain links TRBV11-2 to TRBJ2-7; possibly TRBD1 for D (5 bases). V lost 1 base, J lost 5 bases, and 12 bases lay in between. The CDR3 loop spans 14 amino acids. Germline V gene data show CDR1 as SGHAT and CDR2 as FQNNGV. The chain's CDR3 is CASSLGRTSNEQYF. The CDR3 region has the DNA TGTGCCAGCAGCTTAGGCAGGACAAGCAACGAGCAGTACTTC.